A single sample gave rise to the 27 T cell receptor beta chains below, sequenced in a study of shared T cell receptors in the human thymus. Here immunoSEQ multiplex PCR was the method, and the copy in TCRdb shows in-frame clones only, minus some. The sample has approximately 660,000 clones, approximately 90% seen once. The sample was also linked to a second study, of human thymus T cells.

Specimen: thymocytes. The receptor set was obtained from a boy under two years old with a congenital heart defect.

The rearrangement joins TRBV5-8 to TRBJ2-7, with a weak D call TRBD2 (7 bases). Trimming shortened V by 0 bases and J by 2 bases, and 12 bases separated the two germline ends. The CDR3 contains 15 residues. Germline V gene sequence: CDR1 SGHTS, CDR2 YDEGEE. In DNA form, the CDR3 reads TGTGCCAGCAGCTTGGGTCAGGGGACTACCTACGAGCAGTACTTC. The encoded protein is CASSLGQGTTYEQYF.

The chain joins TRBV10-1 to TRBJ1-1, with a tentative D call TRBD1 (6 bases). Trimming took off 0 bases at V and 0 bases at J, with 11 bases between the two ends. The germline V gene has CDR1 WNHNN and CDR2 SYGVQD (reference sequence). The CDR3 runs 16 residues. This chain's CDR3 is CASSESWGPMNTEAFF. As DNA, the CDR3 is TGCGCCAGCAGTGAGTCTTGGGGGCCCATGAACACTGAAGCTTTCTTT.

V and J are TRBV4-3 and TRBJ2-5; 9 bases agree with TRBD2. The CDR3 has 17 amino acids. Germline V CDR1 and CDR2: LGHNA, YSLEER. After removal of 0 bases from V and 4 bases from J, the junction contained 9 bases not matched to a gene. CDR3 sequence reads: CASSQDSREGLGETQYF. CDR3 bases: TGCGCCAGCAGCCAAGACTCGCGGGAGGGCCTGGGAGAGACCCAGTACTTC.

This clone has just one count. J is TRBJ2-5 and V is TRBV19; 7 bases line up with TRBD2. The germline V gene encodes CDR1 LNHDA and CDR2 SQIVND (reference sequence). CDR3 length: 13 amino acids. J was trimmed by 3 bases and V by 2 bases; bases with no gene match: 0. The CDR3 sequence: CASSILAEETQYF. CDR3 sequence (DNA): TGTGCCAGTAGTATACTAGCGGAAGAGACCCAGTACTTC.

J is TRBJ1-1 and V is TRBV9, with 10 nucleotides matching TRBD1. Trimming cost V 6 bases and J 2 bases; bases outside gene matches: 4. The CDR3 runs to 14 residues. The germline CDR1 and CDR2 sequences are SGDLS and YYNGEE. The CDR3, as DNA: TGTGCCAGCACCCGGGACAGGGGAAACACTGAAGCTTTCTTT. Its protein is CASTRDRGNTEAFF.

The genes are TRBV23-1 and TRBJ1-2, with 7 bases that match TRBD1. TRBV23-1 is marked as an open reading frame, function uncertain. V was pared by 4 bases and J by 4 bases, with 9 bases of the junction left unmatched. CDR3 length: 15 amino acids. The chain's CDR3 is CASSPTDRFAYGYTF. DNA for the CDR3: TGCGCCAGCAGTCCAACGGACAGGTTCGCCTATGGCTACACCTTC.

Only a few counts were recorded for this clone. CDR3 sequence: CASSKGARGNEKLFF. As DNA, the CDR3 is TGTGCCAGCAGCAAAGGGGCCAGGGGTAATGAAAAACTGTTTTTT. V is TRBV21-1 and J is TRBJ1-4; the table calls TRBD1, which could not be checked here. TRBV21-1 is noted as a pseudogene. The CDR3 loop spans 15 amino acids.

The chain is built from TRBV6-5 and TRBJ2-7, with a possible D match to TRBD2 (5 bases). Per germline, CDR1 MNHEY and CDR2 SVGAGI. This CDR3 is 12 amino acids long. V was shortened by 5 bases and J by 7 bases, with 12 bases between the two germline ends. CDR3 in DNA: TGTGCCAGCAGTCCTGCTCCGGGGGAGCAGTACTTC. This sequence encodes CASSPAPGEQYF.

CDR3 loop: CASSQVGLAGVDLYNEQFF. As DNA, the CDR3 is TGTGCCAGCAGCCAAGTCGGGCTAGCGGGAGTGGACCTCTACAATGAGCAGTTCTTC. The chain carries TRBV14 and TRBJ2-1; 10 bases are shared with TRBD2. This CDR3 region has 19 residues. The germline gives CDR1 SGHDN, CDR2 FVKESK. Trimming took 1 base from V and 3 from J; bases not matched to a gene: 12.

V gene TRBV28 combines with J gene TRBJ2-7; 7 bases map to TRBD2. Per germline, CDR1 MDHEN and CDR2 SYDVKM. Unmatched junction bases numbered 11, after V lost 2 bases and J lost 4 bases. CDR3 length: 16 residues. The CDR3: CASSLGRASGQYEQYF. The CDR3 DNA reads TGTGCCAGCAGTTTAGGTAGGGCTAGCGGCCAGTACGAGCAGTACTTC.

V usage is TRBV19 and J usage is TRBJ1-5; D may be TRBD1 (6 bases). Between the trimmed V and J ends, which lost 3 bases and 4 bases, there was a span of 13 bases. CDR1 and CDR2 from the germline V gene are LNHDA and SQIVND (reference sequence). CDR3 size: 15 residues. This CDR3 is CASSMAGDANQPQHF. CDR3 nucleotide sequence: TGTGCCAGTAGTATGGCAGGGGATGCGAATCAGCCCCAGCATTTT. The full variable domain, completed using reference TRBV19 and TRBJ1-5, is DGGITQSPKYLFRKEGQNVTLSCEQNLNHDAMYWYRQDPGQGLRLIYYSQIVNDFQKGDIAEGYSVSREKKESFPLTVTSAQKNPTAFYLCASSMAGDANQPQHFGDGTRLSIL.

The chain is built from TRBV10-3 and TRBJ2-5; the match to TRBD1 covers 8 bases. The ends lost 6 bases at V and 0 bases at J; junction bases unmatched: 6. Germline lookup yields CDR1 ENHRY and CDR2 SYGVKD. This CDR3 is built from 15 residues. The CDR3 DNA is TGTGCCATCAGGTCAGGGGGCTCCTACCAAGAGACCCAGTACTTC. This gives the protein CAIRSGGSYQETQYF.

This clone was found a few times. The genes are TRBV27 and TRBJ2-5; D unclear. This CDR3 has 12 amino acids. Germline V CDR1 and CDR2: MNHEY, SMNVEV (reference sequence). V lost 7 bases to trimming and J lost 5 bases, with 11 bases between them. CDR3 residues: CASMGSPETQYF. CDR3 bases: TGTGCCAGCATGGGTAGCCCGGAGACCCAGTACTTC.

The chain combines TRBV7-9 with TRBJ2-7; 8 bases agree with TRBD1. CDR1 and CDR2 from the germline V gene are SEHNR and FQNEAQ (reference sequence). J lost 7 bases, V lost 5 bases, and 22 bases had no gene match. This CDR3 region has 18 residues. The CDR3 here is CASSPRDRTFFGVEEQYF. The DNA of the CDR3 is TGTGCCAGCAGCCCTCGGGACAGGACCTTCTTCGGGGTGGAAGAGCAGTACTTC.

The chain uses TRBV4-1 and TRBJ2-1, with 9 bases lining up with TRBD2. Trimming took 5 bases from V and 12 from J; bases not matched to a gene: 14. CDR1 and CDR2 from the germline V gene are MGHRA and YSYEKL. This CDR3 has 15 residues. CDR3 in amino acids: CASSSPGRSGSWQFF. CDR3 in DNA: TGCGCCAGCAGCTCCCCCGGCCGTAGCGGGAGTTGGCAGTTCTTC.

This clone was seen once. The V call is TRBV2, the J call TRBJ2-1; 7 bases map to TRBD2. This CDR3 has 19 residues. Per the germline V gene, CDR1 is SNHLY and CDR2 is FYNNEI. V was clipped by 4 bases and J by 0 bases; unmatched bases: 15. This CDR3 reads CASSGGRASDKISYNEQFF. The CDR3 nucleotides are TGTGCCAGCAGTGGTGGGAGGGCCTCTGATAAAATCTCCTACAATGAGCAGTTCTTC.

The V and J genes are TRBV6-5 and TRBJ2-7, with a possible D match to TRBD1 (6 bases). The ends were cut back, 4 bases at V and 2 bases at J, with 9 bases in the middle. Germline-derived CDR1 and CDR2 are MNHEY and SVGAGI. CDR3 length: 13 residues. DNA for the CDR3: TGTGCCAGCAGTTTCAAGGGGGCCTACGAGCAGTACTTC. It encodes CASSFKGAYEQYF.

The V gene is TRBV11-1, the J gene TRBJ1-1; 7 nucleotides align to TRBD1. The CDR3 spans 17 residues. Germline CDR1 reads SGHAT; CDR2 reads FQDESV (reference sequence). The V segment lost 2 bases and the J segment 0 bases; nucleotides outside the gene matches: 9. The CDR3 coding sequence is TGTGCCAGCAGCTTAAGTGGGACAGAAGGCTTGAACACTGAAGCTTTCTTT. It is translated as CASSLSGTEGLNTEAFF.

The CDR3: CASSYGHSYDTGELFF. DNA of the CDR3: TGTGCCAGCAGTTACGGGCACTCTTACGACACCGGGGAGCTGTTTTTT. The chain uses TRBV6-5 and TRBJ2-2; D gene ambiguous. The CDR3 sequence is 16 residues long. Looked up from germline, CDR1 is MNHEY and CDR2 is SVGAGI. Deletions cut 2 bases from V and 3 bases from J, with 13 bases between.

The chain combines TRBV2 with TRBJ2-7; 7 nucleotides line up with TRBD1. CDR1 is SNHLY, CDR2 FYNNEI, per germline. The CDR3 consists of 14 residues. Unmatched junction bases numbered 8, after V lost 7 bases and J lost 2 bases. DNA of the CDR3: TGTGCCAGCAAGGGACAGCGCCAGCCCTACGAGCAGTACTTC. Residues: CASKGQRQPYEQYF.

In nucleotides, the CDR3 is TGTGCCAGCAGCTTGGCCCAGCGCAATGAGCAGTTCTTC. Amino acid sequence: CASSLAQRNEQFF. This chain links TRBV5-4 with TRBJ2-1; D remains ambiguous. The V end lost 0 bases, the J end lost 6 bases, and 7 bases lay between the germline ends. Germline lookup yields CDR1 SGHNT and CDR2 YYREEE (reference sequence). CDR3 length: 13 amino acids.

This clone has just a few counts. The chain combines TRBV6-6 with TRBJ2-1, with 9 positions matching TRBD1. CDR1 and CDR2 from the germline V gene are MNHNY and SVGAGI (reference sequence). J was trimmed by 0 bases and V by 6 bases; bases with no gene match: 6. The CDR3 loop spans 16 amino acids. The chain's CDR3 is CASRGQGSLSYNEQFF. CDR3 in DNA: TGTGCCAGCAGGGGACAGGGCTCTCTCTCCTACAATGAGCAGTTCTTC.

The chain combines TRBV7-4 with TRBJ1-1, with D uncertain. V lost 6 bases to trimming and J lost 4 bases, with 21 bases between them. The length of the CDR3 is 16 residues. Germline V CDR1 and CDR2: SGHVT, SQSDAQ. The CDR3, as DNA: TGTGCCAGCAGGACTCTCTCACCCGGTTCTCTCACTGAAGCTTTCTTT. Translating gives CASRTLSPGSLTEAFF.

The chain carries TRBV7-7 and TRBJ1-5; 8 nucleotides agree with TRBD1. CDR1 and CDR2 (germline): SSHAT, FNYEAQ (reference sequence). The V segment lost 1 base and the J segment 4 bases; nucleotides outside the gene matches: 6. This CDR3 has 16 residues. CDR3 region: CASSLDAGGPNQPQHF. CDR3 DNA: TGTGCCAGCAGCTTAGACGCAGGGGGCCCGAATCAGCCCCAGCATTTT.

The rearrangement joins TRBV25-1 to TRBJ2-7; 7 positions match TRBD2. The CDR3 is made up of 13 amino acids. Losses at the gene ends were 5 bases for V and 4 bases for J; bases not matched to a gene: 5. CDR1 is MGHDK and CDR2 is SYGVNS in the germline V gene. CDR3 sequence reads: CASSQAGSYEQYF. The DNA of the CDR3 is TGTGCCAGCAGTCAAGCGGGGTCTTACGAGCAGTACTTC.

The CDR3: CASSFPVGDRQTYGYTF. The CDR3 DNA follows: TGTGCCAGCAGCTTCCCGGTGGGGGACAGACAAACCTATGGCTACACCTTC. This rearrangement joins TRBV11-2 to TRBJ1-2; TRBD1 agrees at 7 bases. Germline assignment: CDR1 SGHAT and CDR2 FQNNGV. With V trimmed by 3 bases and J by 4 bases, 14 bases remained unmatched. The CDR3 extends over 17 amino acids.

The gene calls are TRBV29-1 and TRBJ1-3; 8 nucleotides match TRBD1. The germline V gene has CDR1 SQVTM and CDR2 ANQGSEA. V was pared by 2 bases and J by 3 bases, with 6 bases of the junction left unmatched. This CDR3 is 15 amino acids long. The CDR3 loop reads CSVESDREVGNTIYF. The CDR3, as DNA: TGCAGCGTTGAATCGGACAGGGAAGTTGGAAACACCATATATTTT.